This T cell receptor (beta chain) was profiled in a study of cytomegalovirus exposure and HLA in healthy donors. Findings of the study overall: Despite most TCR sequences being rare, some public TCRs occurred in many donors. Reportedly, TCR beta sequences accurately predicted HLA-A and HLA-B alleles in most subjects. Overall, some 160 TCR beta chains were annotated as cytomegalovirus-associated.

The CDR3 covers 14 residues. Looked up from germline, CDR1 is SQVTM and CDR2 is ANQGSEA. Trimming took off 0 bases at V and 1 base at J, with 9 bases between the two ends. This clone turned up a few times. What it binds is unknown. PCR was performed using 60 Vbeta and 13 Jbeta primers. The table came from immunoSEQ multiplex PCR; TCRdb's copy has only in-frame clones and leaves some out. The sample records roughly 190,000 clones, around three quarters being singletons. The chain carries TRBV29-1 and TRBJ1-1; D possibly corresponds to TRBD1 (5 bases). The sequencing input was PBMCs. This sequence originates from a woman in her twenties or thirties in good health and CMV-seropositive. CDR3 nucleotide sequence: TGCAGCGTTGAAGACGACAGTACGAACACTGAAGCTTTCTTT. This encodes CSVEDDSTNTEAFF. The full variable domain, with the rest looked up from reference TRBV29-1 and TRBJ1-1, is SAVISQKPSRDICQRGTSLTIQCQVDSQVTMMFWYRQQPGQSLTLIATANQGSEATYESGFVIDKFPISRPNLTFSTLTVSNMSPEDSSIYLCSVEDDSTNTEAFFGQGTRLTVV.